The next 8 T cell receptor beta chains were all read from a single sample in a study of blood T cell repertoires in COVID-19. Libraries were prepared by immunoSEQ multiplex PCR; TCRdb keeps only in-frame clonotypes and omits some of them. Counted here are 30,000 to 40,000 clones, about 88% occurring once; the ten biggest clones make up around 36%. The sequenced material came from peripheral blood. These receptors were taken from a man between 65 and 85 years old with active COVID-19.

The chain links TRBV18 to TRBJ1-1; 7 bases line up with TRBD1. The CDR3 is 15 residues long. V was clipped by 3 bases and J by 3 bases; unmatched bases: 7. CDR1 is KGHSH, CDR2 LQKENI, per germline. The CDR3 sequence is CASSPSGTAYTEAFF. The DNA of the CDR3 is TGTGCCAGCTCACCGTCCGGGACAGCCTACACTGAAGCTTTCTTT.

Written as DNA, the CDR3 is TGTGCCAGCAGTTATGGGGCGGCCAAAAACATTCAGTACTTC. Protein product: CASSYGAAKNIQYF. The chain joins TRBV28 to TRBJ2-4; perhaps TRBD1 as D (5 bases). The ends were cut back, 4 bases at V and 1 base at J, with 8 bases in the middle. The CDR3 is 14 residues long. Germline loops: CDR1 MDHEN, CDR2 SYDVKM.

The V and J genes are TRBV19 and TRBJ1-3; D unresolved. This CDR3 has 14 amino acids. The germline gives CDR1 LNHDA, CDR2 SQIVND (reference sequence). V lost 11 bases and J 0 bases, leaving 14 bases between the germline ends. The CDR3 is CASADGYSGNTIYF. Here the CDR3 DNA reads TGTGCCTCAGCGGACGGATACTCTGGAAACACCATATATTTT.

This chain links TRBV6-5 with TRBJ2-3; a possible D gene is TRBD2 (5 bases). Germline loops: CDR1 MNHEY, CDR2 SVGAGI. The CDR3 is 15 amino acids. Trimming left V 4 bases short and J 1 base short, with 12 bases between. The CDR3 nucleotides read TGTGCCAGCAGTTCACCCCGGCGGGGCACAGATACGCAGTATTTT. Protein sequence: CASSSPRRGTDTQYF.

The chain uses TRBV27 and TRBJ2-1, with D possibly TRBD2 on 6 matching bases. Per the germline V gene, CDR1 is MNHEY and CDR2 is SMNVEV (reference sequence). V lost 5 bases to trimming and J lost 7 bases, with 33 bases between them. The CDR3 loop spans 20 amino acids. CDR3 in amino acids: CASSPDPFRERLLMGNEQFF. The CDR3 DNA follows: TGTGCCAGCAGTCCCGACCCTTTCCGGGAGCGGTTACTCATGGGGAATGAGCAGTTCTTC.

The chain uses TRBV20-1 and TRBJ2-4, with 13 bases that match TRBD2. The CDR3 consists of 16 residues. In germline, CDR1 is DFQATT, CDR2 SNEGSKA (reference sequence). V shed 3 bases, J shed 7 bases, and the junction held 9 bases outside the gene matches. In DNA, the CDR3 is TGCAGTGCTAGTAGCCCGGGACTAGCGGGAACGAACATTCAGTACTTC. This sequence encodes CSASSPGLAGTNIQYF.

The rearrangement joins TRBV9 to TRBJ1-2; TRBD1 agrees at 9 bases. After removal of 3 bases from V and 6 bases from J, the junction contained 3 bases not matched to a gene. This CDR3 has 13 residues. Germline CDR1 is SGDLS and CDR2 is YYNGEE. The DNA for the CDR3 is TGTGCCAGCAGCGCAAGGACAGGGGATGGCTACACCTTC. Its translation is CASSARTGDGYTF. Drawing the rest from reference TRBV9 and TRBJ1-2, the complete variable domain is DSGVTQTPKHLITATGQRVTLRCSPRSGDLSVYWYQQSLDQGLQFLIQYYNGEERAKGNILERFSAQQFPDLHSELNLSSLELGDSALYFCASSARTGDGYTFGSGTRLTVV.

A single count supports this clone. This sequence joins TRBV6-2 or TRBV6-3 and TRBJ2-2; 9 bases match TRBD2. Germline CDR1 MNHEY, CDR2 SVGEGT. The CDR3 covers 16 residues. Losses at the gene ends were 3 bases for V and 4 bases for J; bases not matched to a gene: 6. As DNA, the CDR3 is TGTGCCAGCAGTTATAGTAGCGGGGGAGCCACCGGGGAGCTGTTTTTT. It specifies CASSYSSGGATGELFF.